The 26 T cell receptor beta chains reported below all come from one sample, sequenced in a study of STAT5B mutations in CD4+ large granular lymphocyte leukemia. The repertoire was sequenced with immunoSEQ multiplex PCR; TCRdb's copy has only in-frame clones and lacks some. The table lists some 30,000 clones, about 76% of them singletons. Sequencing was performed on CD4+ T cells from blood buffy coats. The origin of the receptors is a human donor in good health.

The CDR3: CASSGTGAGNTIYF. The DNA of the CDR3 is TGTGCCAGCAGTGGGACAGGGGCTGGAAACACCATATATTTT. The gene calls are TRBV6-1 and TRBJ1-3, with 9 bases identical to TRBD1. CDR1 is MNHNS, CDR2 SASEGT, per germline. The length of the CDR3 is 14 residues. Trimming took 4 bases from V and 2 from J; bases not matched to a gene: 0.

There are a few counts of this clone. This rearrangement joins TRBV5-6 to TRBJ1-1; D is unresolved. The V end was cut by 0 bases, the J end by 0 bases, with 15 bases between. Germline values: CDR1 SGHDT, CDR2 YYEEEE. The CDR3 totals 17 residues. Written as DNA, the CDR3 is TGTGCCAGCAGCTTGGCCGGGGTTGACGGGGTGAACACTGAAGCTTTCTTT. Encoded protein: CASSLAGVDGVNTEAFF.

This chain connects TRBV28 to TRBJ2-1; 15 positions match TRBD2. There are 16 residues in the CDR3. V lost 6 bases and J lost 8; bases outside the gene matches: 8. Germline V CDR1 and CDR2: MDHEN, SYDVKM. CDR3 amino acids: CASRAGLAGGKDEQFF. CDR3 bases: TGTGCCAGCAGGGCGGGACTAGCGGGAGGCAAGGATGAGCAGTTCTTC.

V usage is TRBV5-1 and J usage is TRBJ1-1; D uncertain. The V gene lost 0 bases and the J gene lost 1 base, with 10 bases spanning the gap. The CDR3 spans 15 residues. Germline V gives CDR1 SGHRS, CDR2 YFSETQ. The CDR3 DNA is TGCGCCAGCAGCTTGGGATTTTCCCCGAACACTGAAGCTTTCTTT. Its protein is CASSLGFSPNTEAFF.

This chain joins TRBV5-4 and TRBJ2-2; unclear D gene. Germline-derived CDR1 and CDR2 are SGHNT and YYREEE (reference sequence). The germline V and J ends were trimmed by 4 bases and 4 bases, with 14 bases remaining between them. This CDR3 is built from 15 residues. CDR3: CASSAAMGPTGELFF. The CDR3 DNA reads TGTGCCAGCAGCGCCGCTATGGGTCCCACCGGGGAGCTGTTTTTT.

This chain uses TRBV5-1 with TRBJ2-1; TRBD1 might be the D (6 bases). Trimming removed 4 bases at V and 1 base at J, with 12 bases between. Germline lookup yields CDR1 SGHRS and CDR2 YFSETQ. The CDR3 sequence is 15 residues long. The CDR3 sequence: CASSMGTNSYNEQFF. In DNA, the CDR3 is TGCGCCAGCAGCATGGGGACAAATTCCTACAATGAGCAGTTCTTC.

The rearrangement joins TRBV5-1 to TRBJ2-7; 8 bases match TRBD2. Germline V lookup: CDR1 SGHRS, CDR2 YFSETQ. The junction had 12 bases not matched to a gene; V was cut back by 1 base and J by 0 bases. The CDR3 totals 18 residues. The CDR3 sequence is CASSLRADSGALSYEQYF. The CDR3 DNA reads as TGCGCCAGCAGCTTGCGGGCGGATAGCGGGGCTCTCTCCTACGAGCAGTACTTC.

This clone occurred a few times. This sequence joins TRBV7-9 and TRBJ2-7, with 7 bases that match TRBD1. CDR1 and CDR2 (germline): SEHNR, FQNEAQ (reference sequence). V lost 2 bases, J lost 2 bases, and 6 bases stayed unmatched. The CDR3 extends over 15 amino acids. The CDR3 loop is CASSLRQGSTYEQYF. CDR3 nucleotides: TGTGCCAGCAGCTTACGACAGGGTTCTACCTACGAGCAGTACTTC.

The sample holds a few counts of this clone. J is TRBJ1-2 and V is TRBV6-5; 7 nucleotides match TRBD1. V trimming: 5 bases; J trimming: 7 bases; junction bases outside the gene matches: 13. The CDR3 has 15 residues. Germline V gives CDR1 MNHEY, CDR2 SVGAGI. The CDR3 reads CASSKVLNRGPGYTF. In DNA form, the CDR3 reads TGTGCCAGCAGTAAGGTCCTGAACAGGGGCCCTGGCTACACCTTC.

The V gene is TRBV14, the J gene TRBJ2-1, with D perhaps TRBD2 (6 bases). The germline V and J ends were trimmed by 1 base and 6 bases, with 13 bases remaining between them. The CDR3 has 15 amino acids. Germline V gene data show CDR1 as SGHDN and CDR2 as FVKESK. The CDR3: CASSQVGRRGNEQFF. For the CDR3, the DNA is TGTGCCAGCAGCCAAGTAGGTCGGAGGGGCAATGAGCAGTTCTTC.

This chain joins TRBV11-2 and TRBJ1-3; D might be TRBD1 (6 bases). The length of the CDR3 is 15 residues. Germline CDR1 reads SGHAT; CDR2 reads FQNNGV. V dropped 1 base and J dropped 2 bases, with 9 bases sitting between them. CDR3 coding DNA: TGTGCCAGCAGCTTAGCAGGGGCCGCTGGAAACACCATATATTTT. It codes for CASSLAGAAGNTIYF. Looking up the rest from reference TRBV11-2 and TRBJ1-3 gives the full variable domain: EAGVAQSPRYKIIEKRQSVAFWCNPISGHATLYWYQQILGQGPKLLIQFQNNGVVDDSQLPKDRFSAERLKGVDSTLKIQPAKLEDSAVYLCASSLAGAAGNTIYFGEGSWLTVV.

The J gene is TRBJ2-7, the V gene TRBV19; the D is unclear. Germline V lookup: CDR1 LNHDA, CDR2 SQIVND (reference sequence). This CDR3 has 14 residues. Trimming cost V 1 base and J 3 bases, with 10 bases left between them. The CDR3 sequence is CASSIGRGVYEQYF. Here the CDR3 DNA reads TGTGCCAGTAGTATAGGGAGAGGCGTCTACGAGCAGTACTTC.

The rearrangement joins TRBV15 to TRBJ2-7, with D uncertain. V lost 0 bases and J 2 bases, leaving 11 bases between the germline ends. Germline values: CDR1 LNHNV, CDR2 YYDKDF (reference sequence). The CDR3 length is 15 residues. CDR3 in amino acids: CATSRDRWKPYEQYF. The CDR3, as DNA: TGTGCCACCAGCAGAGATCGATGGAAGCCCTACGAGCAGTACTTC. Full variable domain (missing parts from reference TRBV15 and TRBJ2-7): DAMVIQNPRYQVTQFGKPVTLSCSQTLNHNVMYWYQQKSSQAPKLLFHYYDKDFNNEADTPDNFQSRRPNTSFCFLDIRSPGLGDTAMYLCATSRDRWKPYEQYFGPGTRLTVT.

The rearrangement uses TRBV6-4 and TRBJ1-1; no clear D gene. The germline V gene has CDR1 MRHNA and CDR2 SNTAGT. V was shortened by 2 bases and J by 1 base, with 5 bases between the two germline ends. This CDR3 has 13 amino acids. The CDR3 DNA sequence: TGTGCCAGCAGTGACAGAGCGAACACTGAAGCTTTCTTT. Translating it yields CASSDRANTEAFF.

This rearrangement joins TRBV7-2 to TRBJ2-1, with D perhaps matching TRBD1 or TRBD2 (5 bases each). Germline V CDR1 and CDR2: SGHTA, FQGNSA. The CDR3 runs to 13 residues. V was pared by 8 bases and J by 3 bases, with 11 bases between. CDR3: CASGPRGYNEQFF. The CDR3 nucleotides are TGTGCCAGCGGCCCGAGGGGCTACAATGAGCAGTTCTTC. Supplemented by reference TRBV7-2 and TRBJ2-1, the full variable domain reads GAGVSQSPSNKVTEKGKDVELRCDPISGHTALYWYRQSLGQGLEFLIYFQGNSAPDKSGLPSDRFSAERTGGSVSTLTIQRTQQEDSAVYLCASGPRGYNEQFFGPGTRLTVL.

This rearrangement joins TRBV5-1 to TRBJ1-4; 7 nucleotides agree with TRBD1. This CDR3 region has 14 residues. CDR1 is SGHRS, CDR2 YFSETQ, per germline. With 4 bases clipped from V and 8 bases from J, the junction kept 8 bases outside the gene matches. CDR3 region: CASSPRQGGEKLFF. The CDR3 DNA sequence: TGCGCCAGCAGCCCTCGACAGGGAGGCGAAAAACTGTTTTTT.

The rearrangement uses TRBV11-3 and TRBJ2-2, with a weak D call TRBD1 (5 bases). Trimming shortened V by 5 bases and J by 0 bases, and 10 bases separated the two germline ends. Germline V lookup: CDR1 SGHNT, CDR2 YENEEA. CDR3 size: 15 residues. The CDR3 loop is CASSLTAANTGELFF. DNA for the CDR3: TGTGCCAGCAGCCTGACAGCCGCGAACACCGGGGAGCTGTTTTTT.

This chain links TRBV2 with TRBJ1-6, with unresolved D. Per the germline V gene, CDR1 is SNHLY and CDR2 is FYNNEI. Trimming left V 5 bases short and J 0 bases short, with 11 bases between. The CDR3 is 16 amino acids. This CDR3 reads CASSPDQSSYNSPLHF. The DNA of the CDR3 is TGTGCCAGCAGTCCTGACCAGAGCTCCTATAATTCACCCCTCCACTTT.

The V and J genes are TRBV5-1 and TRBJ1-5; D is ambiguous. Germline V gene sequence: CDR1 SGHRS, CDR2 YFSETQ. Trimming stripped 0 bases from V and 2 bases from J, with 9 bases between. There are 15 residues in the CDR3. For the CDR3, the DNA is TGCGCCAGCAGCTTGGAGGGTTCGGGCAATCAGCCCCAGCATTTT. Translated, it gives CASSLEGSGNQPQHF.

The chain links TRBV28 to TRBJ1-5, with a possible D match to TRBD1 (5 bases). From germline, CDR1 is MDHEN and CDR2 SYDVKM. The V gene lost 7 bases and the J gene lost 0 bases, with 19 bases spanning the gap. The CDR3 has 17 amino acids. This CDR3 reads CASKSWAGTLSNQPQHF. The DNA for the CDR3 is TGTGCCAGCAAAAGCTGGGCAGGGACCCTTAGCAATCAGCCCCAGCATTTT.

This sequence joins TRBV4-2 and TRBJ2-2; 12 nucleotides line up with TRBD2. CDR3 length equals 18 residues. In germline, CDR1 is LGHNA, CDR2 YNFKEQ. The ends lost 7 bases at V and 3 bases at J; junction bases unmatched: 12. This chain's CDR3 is CASNPRLAGGSDTGELFF. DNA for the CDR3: TGTGCCAGCAATCCTAGGCTAGCGGGAGGGTCGGACACCGGGGAGCTGTTTTTT.

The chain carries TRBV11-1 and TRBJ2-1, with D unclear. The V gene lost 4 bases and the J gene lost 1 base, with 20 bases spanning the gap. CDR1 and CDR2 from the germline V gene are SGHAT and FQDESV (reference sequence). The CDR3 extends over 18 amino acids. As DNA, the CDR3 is TGTGCCAGCAGCTCTGGGTTAGTCCGAACCCCATCCTACAATGAGCAGTTCTTC. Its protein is CASSSGLVRTPSYNEQFF.

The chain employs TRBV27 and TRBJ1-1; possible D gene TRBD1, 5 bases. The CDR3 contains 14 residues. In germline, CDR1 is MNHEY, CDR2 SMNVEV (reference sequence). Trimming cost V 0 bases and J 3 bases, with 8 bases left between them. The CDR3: CASSLSRGDTEAFF. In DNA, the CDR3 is TGTGCCAGCAGTTTATCCCGGGGGGACACTGAAGCTTTCTTT.

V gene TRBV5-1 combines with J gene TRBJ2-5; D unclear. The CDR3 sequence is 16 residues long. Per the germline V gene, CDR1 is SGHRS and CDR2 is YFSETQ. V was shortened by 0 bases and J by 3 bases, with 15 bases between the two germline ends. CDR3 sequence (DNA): TGCGCCAGCAGCTTGGAGGGTACCCGTCCGAAAGAGACCCAGTACTTC. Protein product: CASSLEGTRPKETQYF.

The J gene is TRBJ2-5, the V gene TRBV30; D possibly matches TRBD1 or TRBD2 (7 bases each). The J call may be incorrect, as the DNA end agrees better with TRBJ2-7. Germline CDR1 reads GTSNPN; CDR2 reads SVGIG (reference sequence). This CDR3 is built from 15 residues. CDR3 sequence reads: CAWSSGTAYSYEQYF. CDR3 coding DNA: TGTGCCTGGAGTAGCGGGACAGCTTACTCCTACGAGCAGTACTTC.

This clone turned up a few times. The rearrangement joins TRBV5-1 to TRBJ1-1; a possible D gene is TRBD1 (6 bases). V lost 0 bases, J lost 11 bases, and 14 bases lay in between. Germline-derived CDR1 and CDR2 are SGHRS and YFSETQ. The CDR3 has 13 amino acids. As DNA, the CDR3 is TGCGCCAGCAGCTTGGCCGGGACACAGCACGCTTTCTTT. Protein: CASSLAGTQHAFF. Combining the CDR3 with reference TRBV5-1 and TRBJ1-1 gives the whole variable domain KAGVTQTPRYLIKTRGQQVTLSCSPISGHRSVSWYQQTPGQGLQFLFEYFSETQRNKGNFPGRFSGRQFSNSRSEMNVSTLELGDSALYLCASSLAGTQHAFFGQGTRLTVV.